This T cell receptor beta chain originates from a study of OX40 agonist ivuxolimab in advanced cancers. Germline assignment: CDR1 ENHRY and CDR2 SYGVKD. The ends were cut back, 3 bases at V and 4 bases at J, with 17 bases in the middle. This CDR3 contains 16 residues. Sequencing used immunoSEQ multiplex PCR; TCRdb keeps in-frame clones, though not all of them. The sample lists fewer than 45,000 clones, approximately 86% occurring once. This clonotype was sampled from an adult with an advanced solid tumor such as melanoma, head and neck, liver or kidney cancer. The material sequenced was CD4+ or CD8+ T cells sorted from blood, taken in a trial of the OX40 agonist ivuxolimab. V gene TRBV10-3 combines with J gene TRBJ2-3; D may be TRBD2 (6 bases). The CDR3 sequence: CAISDPGRGRPDTQYF. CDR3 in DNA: TGTGCCATCAGTGACCCGGGGCGTGGGAGGCCAGATACGCAGTATTTT.